This TCR beta chain was documented in a study of T-cell reconstitution after alpha-beta-depleted transplantation in children. The study, taken as a whole, reports: Several hundred rapidly expanded clones from non-depleted graft cells reportedly supplied alpha-beta T cells about two months post-transplant. T-cell numbers and diversity, one year after transplant, stemmed largely from T cells that were newly produced. Some patients owed their high day-60 TCRbeta diversity to surviving recipient T cells and thymic progenitors.

Using unique molecular identifiers, the investigators prepared the TCRbeta library. From the PCR reads, TCRdb called clonotypes with MiXCR, one entry per CDR3 protein. This sample has around 700,000 distinct CDR3 sequences, with about an eighth found just once. The CDR3 contains 14 residues. CDR1 is DFQATT, CDR2 SNEGSKA, per germline (reference sequence). About this clonotype itself: Its antigen is undetermined. A much larger clone sits a single nucleotide away, making a read error possible.

V is TRBV20-1 and J is TRBJ1-1; TRBD1 matches 8 bases. The receptor's source is a girl aged 2-10 years with congenital amegakaryocytic thrombocytopenia, due to receive a stem cell transplant. The material was PBMCs, obtained before TCRalphabeta/CD19-depleted stem cell transplant. In DNA form, the CDR3 reads TGCAGTGCTAATGGGAATGCAGGGGGCACTGAAGCTTCCTTT. Amino acids: CSANGNAGGTEASF.